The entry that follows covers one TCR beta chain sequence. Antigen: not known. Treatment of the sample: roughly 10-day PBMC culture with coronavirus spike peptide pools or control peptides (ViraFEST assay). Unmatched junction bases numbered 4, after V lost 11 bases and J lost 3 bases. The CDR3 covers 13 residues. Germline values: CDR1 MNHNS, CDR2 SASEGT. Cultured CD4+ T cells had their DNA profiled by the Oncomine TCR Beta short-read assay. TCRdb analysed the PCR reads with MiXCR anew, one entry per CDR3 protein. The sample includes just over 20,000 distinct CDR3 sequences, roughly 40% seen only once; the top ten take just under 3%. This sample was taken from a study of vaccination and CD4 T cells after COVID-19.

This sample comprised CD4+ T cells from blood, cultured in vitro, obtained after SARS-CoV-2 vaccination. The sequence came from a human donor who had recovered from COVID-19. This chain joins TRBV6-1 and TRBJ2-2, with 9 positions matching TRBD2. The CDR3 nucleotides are TGTGCCTGCGGGAGGGCAGACACCGGGGAGCTGTTTTTT. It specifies CACGRADTGELFF.